This TCR beta chain derives from a study of blood T cell repertoires in COVID-19. Germline V lookup: CDR1 SEHNR, CDR2 FQNEAQ (reference sequence). V lost 5 bases, J lost 2 bases, and 12 bases lay in between. The length of the CDR3 is 14 residues. Authors' data handling: Quantification of nucleated cells was approximated via reference gene primer amplification. The assay was immunoSEQ multiplex PCR, and TCRdb's table has in-frame clones only and misses some. The V and J calls and clone size were taken over from that table, and D and trimming were inferred from the DNA. This sample carries around 190,000 clones, roughly 84% of them seen once, and the ten largest clones take around 14%. This clone was seen once.

The origin of this receptor is a human donor in a cohort sampled during active COVID-19. The chain combines TRBV7-9 with TRBJ2-5; maybe TRBD2 (6 bases). The sample was peripheral blood. For the CDR3, the DNA is TGTGCCAGCAGCCCTATAGGGACTCAAGAGACCCAGTACTTC. It yields the protein CASSPIGTQETQYF. Drawing the rest from reference TRBV7-9 and TRBJ2-5, the complete variable domain is DTGVSQNPRHKITKRGQNVTFRCDPISEHNRLYWYRQTLGQGPEFLTYFQNEAQLEKSRLLSDRFSAERPKGSFSTLEIQRTEQGDSAMYLCASSPIGTQETQYFGPGTRLLVL.